A selection of T cell receptor beta chains follows, all from one sample in a study of T-cell reconstitution after alpha-beta-depleted transplantation in children. One entry per CDR3 protein results from TCRdb running MiXCR on the PCR reads. The top ten hold around 2.3% of the sample, which has about 500,000 distinct CDR3 sequences, about 31% seen once. The source material was PBMCs from the stem cell graft donor, sampled from the stem cell graft. Every receptor here comes from a human donor who donated a stem cell graft to a child with aplastic anemia. CDR3s include the opening cysteine and the closing phenylalanine or tryptophan. The D gene is left open where the match is weak. A clone size is listed for some rows: how often the clone was seen (once, few, many), or a class if it is expanded.

>.|TRBJ1-1|TRBV6-2/TRBV6-3|.
CASSYSILDAFF
TGTGCCAGCAGTTACTCGATACTTGACGCTTTCTTT
>TRBD2|TRBJ2-7|TRBV7-9|.
CASSLSPGGYEQYF
TGTGCCAGCAGCTTATCTCCGGGAGGGTACGAGCAGTACTTC
>.|TRBJ2-1|TRBV20-1|.
CSARVLMFNEQFF
TGCAGTGCTAGAGTCCTTATGTTCAATGAGCAGTTCTTC
>.|TRBJ2-5|TRBV6-2/TRBV6-3|few
CASSTPAGYQETQYF
TGTGCCAGCAGCACTCCGGCGGGATACCAAGAGACCCAGTACTTC
>TRBD1|TRBJ1-1|TRBV5-1|many
CASSYEGATEAFF
TGCGCCAGCAGCTACGAGGGGGCAACTGAAGCTTTCTTT
>.|TRBJ1-5|TRBV30|.
CAWSRGTNSNQPQHF
TGTGCCTGGAGTAGAGGGACAAATAGCAATCAGCCCCAGCATTTT
>.|TRBJ2-1|TRBV11-1|few
CASSLALISLRTRPSYNEQFF
TGTGCCAGCAGCTTAGCTCTGATAAGTCTCAGGACCAGACCCTCCTACAATGAGCAGTTCTTC
>TRBD2|TRBJ2-1|TRBV5-6|many
CASSLRTSGRRDEQFF
TGTGCCAGCAGCTTGCGGACTAGCGGGAGGAGGGATGAGCAGTTCTTC
>TRBD2|TRBJ2-7|TRBV5-1|.
CASSLVPTSGVSYEQYF
TGCGCCAGCAGCTTGGTTCCGACTAGCGGGGTCTCCTACGAGCAGTACTTC
>.|TRBJ1-1|TRBV6-5|.
CASRRVNTEAFF
TGTGCCAGCAGAAGGGTGAACACTGAAGCTTTCTTT
>TRBD1|TRBJ2-3|TRBV12-3/TRBV12-4|few
CASRSETGNTDTQYF
TGTGCCAGCAGGTCCGAGACAGGGAACACAGATACGCAGTATTTT
>.|TRBJ1-4|TRBV30|.
CAWKGTDLFF
TGTGCCTGGAAGGGGACGGATCTGTTTTTT
>TRBD1|TRBJ2-6|TRBV24-1|few
CATSDLYRGQAHGANVLTF
TGTGCCACCAGTGATTTGTACAGGGGGCAGGCACATGGGGCCAACGTCCTGACTTTC
>.|TRBJ1-1|TRBV6-5|.
CASSQNRYQAFF
TGTGCCAGCAGCCAAAACAGGTACCAGGCTTTCTTT
>.|TRBJ1-5|TRBV9|.
CASSLGGAGPQPQHF
TGTGCCAGCAGCCTCGGGGGGGCAGGGCCTCAGCCCCAGCATTTT
>TRBD1|TRBJ1-1|TRBV20-1|.
CSATDRGPEAFF
TGCAGTGCTACGGACAGGGGACCTGAAGCTTTCTTT
>.|TRBJ2-7|TRBV20-1|many
CSAAAQGILYEQYF
TGCAGTGCCGCCGCACAGGGAATTCTCTACGAGCAGTACTTC
>.|TRBJ2-2|TRBV20-1|.
CSASAENTGELFF
TGCAGTGCTAGCGCGGAGAACACCGGGGAGCTGTTTTTT
>.|TRBJ1-6|TRBV27|.
CASTRLLSSPLHF
TGTGCCAGCACCAGACTTCTGAGTTCACCCCTCCACTTT
>TRBD1|TRBJ1-1|TRBV5-6|.
CASSLRDRGVAEAFF
TGTGCCAGCAGCTTGAGGGACAGGGGTGTCGCTGAAGCTTTCTTT
>.|TRBJ2-2|TRBV2|.
CASGIQGTGELFF
TGTGCCAGCGGAATACAAGGCACCGGGGAGCTGTTTTTT
>.|TRBJ1-6|TRBV4-3|.
CASSEGSSYNSPLHF
TGCGCCAGCAGTGAAGGGAGCTCCTATAATTCACCCCTCCACTTT
>.|TRBJ2-1|TRBV5-1|.
CASSLGTSAQHTSEFF
TGCGCCAGCAGCTTGGGGACCTCCGCTCAACACACCAGCGAGTTCTTC
>.|TRBJ2-5|TRBV7-2|few
CASSEYSQETQYF
TGTGCCAGCAGCGAGTACAGCCAAGAGACCCAGTACTTC
>.|TRBJ1-1|TRBV20-1|few
CSASLRGSIWGTEAFF
TGCAGTGCTAGTTTGAGGGGGTCCATATGGGGCACTGAAGCTTTCTTT
>.|TRBJ1-2|TRBV29-1|.
CSVGAGSYGYTF
TGCAGCGTTGGAGCAGGGAGCTATGGCTACACCTTC
>.|TRBJ2-1|TRBV12-3/TRBV12-4|.
CASRPKHPNEQFF
TGTGCCAGCAGACCGAAACACCCCAATGAGCAGTTCTTC
>.|TRBJ2-1|TRBV10-1|few
CASSAGHLQLNEQFF
TGCGCCAGCAGTGCGGGACATCTTCAGCTCAATGAGCAGTTCTTC
>.|TRBJ2-1|TRBV5-4|few
CASSPYDYNEQFF
TGTGCCAGCAGCCCTTATGACTACAATGAGCAGTTCTTC
>.|TRBJ1-6|TRBV20-1|.
CSASTKGLLYNSPLHF
TGCAGTGCTAGCACCAAGGGTCTTCTCTATAATTCACCCCTCCACTTT
>TRBD1|TRBJ1-2|TRBV6-1|few
CASRGGTGRLSLSYGYTF
TGTGCCAGCCGGGGCGGGACAGGCCGACTCAGCCTGAGCTATGGCTACACCTTC
>.|TRBJ1-1|TRBV20-1|.
CSARDGMKNEAFF
TGCAGTGCTAGAGATGGCATGAAGAATGAAGCTTTCTTT
>.|TRBJ1-4|TRBV6-5|.
CASSYSTFPGAEKLFF
TGTGCCAGCAGTTACTCGACGTTTCCAGGGGCCGAAAAACTGTTTTTT
>.|TRBJ2-7|TRBV7-2|.
CASRRGGYEQYF
TGTGCCAGCAGGAGGGGGGGCTACGAGCAGTACTTC
>.|TRBJ2-1|TRBV20-1|few
CSARDLRPVYNEQFF
TGCAGTGCTAGAGATCTGAGACCAGTCTACAATGAGCAGTTCTTC